Each of the 19 T cell receptor beta chains below was sequenced from the same sample in a study of blood T cell repertoires in COVID-19. Some clones are missing from TCRdb's copy, which holds only in-frame ones; the method was immunoSEQ multiplex PCR. The sample yields around 47,000 clones, 81% seen once. Sequenced material: peripheral blood. The receptors were sampled from a woman older than 75 with COVID-19, enrolled during active disease.

The chain uses TRBV7-9 and TRBJ1-4; no firm D call. V was cut by 5 bases and J by 3 bases, with 16 bases left in between. CDR3 length: 16 residues. From germline, CDR1 is SEHNR and CDR2 FQNEAQ (reference sequence). The CDR3 nucleotides read TGTGCCAGCAGCCCCATCGGCGGGGTCTCTAATGAAAAACTGTTTTTT. Protein: CASSPIGGVSNEKLFF.

The rearrangement links TRBV19 to TRBJ2-1, with D possibly TRBD1 on 6 matching bases. Germline assignment: CDR1 LNHDA and CDR2 SQIVND (reference sequence). This CDR3 has 12 amino acids. V was pared by 6 bases and J by 4 bases, with 7 bases between. The CDR3 sequence is CASSDRYNEQFF. CDR3 nucleotide sequence: TGTGCCAGTAGCGACAGGTACAATGAGCAGTTCTTC.

V is TRBV6-6 and J is TRBJ2-7; 10 positions agree with TRBD2. Per the germline V gene, CDR1 is MNHNY and CDR2 is SVGAGI (reference sequence). V lost 5 bases and J lost 3; bases outside the gene matches: 7. The CDR3 spans 15 residues. CDR3: CASSPLAGPHYEQYF. The CDR3 DNA reads TGTGCCAGCAGTCCACTAGCGGGACCTCACTACGAGCAGTACTTC.

V is TRBV18 and J is TRBJ1-5; TRBD1 aligns across 9 bases. V dropped 3 bases and J dropped 4; count of bases not matched to a gene: 7. Germline V lookup: CDR1 KGHSH, CDR2 LQKENI. CDR3 size: 16 residues. CDR3 protein: CASSPPGQGANQPQHF. CDR3 DNA sequence: TGTGCCAGCTCACCCCCGGGACAGGGAGCGAATCAGCCCCAGCATTTT.

The chain uses TRBV30 and TRBJ2-7; D remains ambiguous. Trimming shortened V by 0 bases and J by 6 bases, and 9 bases separated the two germline ends. This CDR3 comprises 12 residues. Germline V gene data show CDR1 as GTSNPN and CDR2 as SVGIG (reference sequence). The CDR3 region has the DNA TGTGCCTGGAGTGTCCAGCGCGGCGAGCAGTACTTC. This encodes CAWSVQRGEQYF.

The V and J genes are TRBV4-1 and TRBJ2-2, with D tentatively TRBD1 (6 bases). There are 13 residues in the CDR3. With 6 bases removed from V and 6 bases from J, the gap between germline ends came to 11 bases. Germline-derived CDR1 and CDR2 are MGHRA and YSYEKL. The CDR3 loop is CASSPQGPGELFF. The CDR3 DNA follows: TGCGCCAGCAGTCCCCAGGGGCCCGGGGAGCTGTTTTTT.

This clone was counted a single time. The V gene is TRBV5-1, the J gene TRBJ2-7, with D perhaps TRBD1 (5 bases). V lost 7 bases to trimming and J lost 0 bases, with 20 bases between them. The CDR3 runs 16 residues. Per the germline V gene, CDR1 is SGHRS and CDR2 is YFSETQ. CDR3 region: CASSGQWGRSSYEQYF. In DNA, the CDR3 is TGCGCCAGCTCGGGCCAATGGGGCAGGAGCTCCTACGAGCAGTACTTC.

In this sample, this clone turned up a few times. V is TRBV7-9 and J is TRBJ2-7; TRBD2 agrees at 8 bases. Per the germline V gene, CDR1 is SEHNR and CDR2 is FQNEAQ (reference sequence). The V gene end was trimmed by 1 base and the J gene end by 4 bases; junction bases not matched to a gene: 6. CDR3 size: 15 residues. CDR3 sequence reads: CASSLGGSGIYEQYF. The CDR3 coding sequence is TGTGCCAGCAGCTTAGGTGGTAGCGGGATTTACGAGCAGTACTTC.

The chain links TRBV9 to TRBJ2-3; TRBD2 matches at 11 bases. Trimming took 1 base from V and 4 from J; bases not matched to a gene: 17. The germline V gene has CDR1 SGDLS and CDR2 YYNGEE. The CDR3 spans 20 residues. The CDR3 sequence: CASSVYAGATSGIRADTQYF. CDR3 in DNA: TGTGCCAGCAGCGTATATGCAGGAGCGACTAGCGGGATTAGGGCAGATACGCAGTATTTT.

This clone was counted a few times. The chain couples TRBV10-3 to TRBJ1-5, with D possibly TRBD1 on 6 matching bases. CDR1 and CDR2 (germline): ENHRY, SYGVKD. The CDR3 runs 17 residues. V lost 3 bases and J lost 0, with 15 bases in between. The DNA of the CDR3 is TGTGCCATCAGTGACGGGGGGGACACTTATAGCAATCAGCCCCAGCATTTT. It encodes CAISDGGDTYSNQPQHF.

The J gene is TRBJ2-7, the V gene TRBV5-1, with TRBD1 identical over 7 bases. The CDR3 sequence is 14 residues long. Germline loops: CDR1 SGHRS, CDR2 YFSETQ. The junction had 4 bases not matched to a gene; V was cut back by 0 bases and J by 4 bases. DNA for the CDR3: TGCGCCAGCAGCTTGGGACAGGGCGGGTACGAGCAGTACTTC. As protein: CASSLGQGGYEQYF.

The chain carries TRBV28 and TRBJ1-4; 8 positions agree with TRBD1. The CDR3 sequence is 15 residues long. Trimming cost V 2 bases and J 8 bases; bases outside gene matches: 7. Germline CDR1 MDHEN, CDR2 SYDVKM. The CDR3 reads CASSLRQGAGEKLFF. In nucleotides, the CDR3 is TGTGCCAGCAGTTTACGGCAGGGGGCGGGGGAAAAACTGTTTTTT.

CDR3 coding DNA: TGTGCCAGTAGTATAGGCACTTTACAAGAGACCCAGTACTTC. Encoded protein: CASSIGTLQETQYF. The chain employs TRBV19 and TRBJ2-5; no firm D call. Germline V lookup: CDR1 LNHDA, CDR2 SQIVND (reference sequence). Deletions cut 1 base from V and 2 bases from J, with 8 bases between. This CDR3 is 14 amino acids long.

This clone was seen a single time. The V and J genes are TRBV11-3 and TRBJ2-1; maybe TRBD2 (6 bases). The ends were cut back, 3 bases at V and 2 bases at J, with 11 bases in the middle. The CDR3 contains 15 residues. Germline-derived CDR1 and CDR2 are SGHNT and YENEEA. CDR3 residues: CASSFRGGAYNEQFF. For the CDR3, the DNA is TGTGCCAGCAGCTTTAGGGGAGGAGCCTACAATGAGCAGTTCTTC.

This clone showed up many times. J is TRBJ1-5 and V is TRBV19; a weak D match, TRBD1 (5 bases). The V and J ends lost 6 bases and 9 bases respectively, with 15 bases between them. Germline V gene sequence: CDR1 LNHDA, CDR2 SQIVND (reference sequence). The CDR3 has 13 amino acids. The CDR3 reads CASRRDGGRPQHF. CDR3 bases: TGTGCCAGTAGGCGGGACGGGGGTCGGCCCCAGCATTTT.

This clone was seen a handful of times. The CDR3 sequence is CASSPGQWDSPLHF. DNA of the CDR3: TGTGCCAGCAGTCCGGGACAGTGGGATTCACCCCTCCACTTT. The chain links TRBV25-1 to TRBJ1-6; 7 nucleotides align to TRBD1. The V gene end was trimmed by 5 bases and the J gene end by 8 bases; junction bases not matched to a gene: 6. The germline V gene encodes CDR1 MGHDK and CDR2 SYGVNS. This CDR3 region has 14 residues.

This chain connects TRBV27 to TRBJ2-7; tentative D call: TRBD2 (5 bases). The CDR3 has 13 residues. V was trimmed by 0 bases and J by 7 bases, leaving 10 bases between them. Germline lookup yields CDR1 MNHEY and CDR2 SMNVEV (reference sequence). In DNA, the CDR3 is TGTGCCAGCAGTTTATCGGGGAGTGGGGAGCAGTACTTC. It yields the protein CASSLSGSGEQYF.

The chain carries TRBV6-5 and TRBJ2-2, with unresolved D. Germline CDR1 and CDR2: MNHEY and SVGAGI. This CDR3 is built from 13 residues. Trimming removed 2 bases at V and 6 bases at J, with 7 bases between. CDR3 loop: CASSYNSAGELFF. For the CDR3, the DNA is TGTGCCAGCAGTTACAACTCGGCCGGGGAGCTGTTTTTT.

Here the CDR3 DNA reads TGTGCCAGCAGTTTCCAGGGGCTGGGCGAGCAGTACTTC. Its translation: CASSFQGLGEQYF. The chain couples TRBV12-3 or TRBV12-4 to TRBJ2-7, with D perhaps TRBD1 (6 bases). V was clipped by 3 bases and J by 6 bases, with 12 bases between them. The CDR3 is 13 residues long.